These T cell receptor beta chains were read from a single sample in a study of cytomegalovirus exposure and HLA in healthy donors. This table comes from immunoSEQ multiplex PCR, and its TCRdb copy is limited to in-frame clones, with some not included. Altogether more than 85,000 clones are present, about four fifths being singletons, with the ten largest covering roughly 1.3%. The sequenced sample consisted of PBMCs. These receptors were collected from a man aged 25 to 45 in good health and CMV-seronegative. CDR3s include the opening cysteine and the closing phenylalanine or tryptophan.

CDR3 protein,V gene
CASSFGLAGSYEQYF,TRBV11-2
CASSLGGRTGERYEQYF,TRBV7-7
CASSPDRGSPLHF,TRBV4-3
CASSTEPGLAYETQYF,TRBV19
CASSPRGYEQYF,TRBV5-1
CASSLDGREKLFF,TRBV5-1
CAISGQLETQYF,TRBV10-3
CASSLESGGNTGELFF,TRBV5-4
CAGRGDTGELFF,TRBV6-5
CASSLQGTGPYEQYF,TRBV7-2
CASSMNTGELFF,TRBV28
CASSTWTSGVYEQYF,TRBV27
CASSLGLGTSFSEQYF,TRBV4-1
CASSLTAITGGDGYTF,TRBV5-1
CASSGSGQPQHF,TRBV7-2
CASSQGALADDNEQFF,TRBV4-3
CASSLEGGTIYF,TRBV11-2